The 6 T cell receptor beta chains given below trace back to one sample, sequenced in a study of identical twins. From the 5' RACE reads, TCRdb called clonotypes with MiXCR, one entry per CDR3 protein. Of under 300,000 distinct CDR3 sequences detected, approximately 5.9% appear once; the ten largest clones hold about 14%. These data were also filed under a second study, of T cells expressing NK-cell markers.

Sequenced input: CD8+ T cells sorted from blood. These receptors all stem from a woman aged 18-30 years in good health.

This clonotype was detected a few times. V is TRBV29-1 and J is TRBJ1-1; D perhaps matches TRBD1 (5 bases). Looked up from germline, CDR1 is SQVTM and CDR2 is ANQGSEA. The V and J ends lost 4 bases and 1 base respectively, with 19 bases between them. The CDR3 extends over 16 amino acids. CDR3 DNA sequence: TGCAGCGTTGCAGGACGGCGGGACCGAGAGAACACTGAAGCTTTCTTT. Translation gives CSVAGRRDRENTEAFF.

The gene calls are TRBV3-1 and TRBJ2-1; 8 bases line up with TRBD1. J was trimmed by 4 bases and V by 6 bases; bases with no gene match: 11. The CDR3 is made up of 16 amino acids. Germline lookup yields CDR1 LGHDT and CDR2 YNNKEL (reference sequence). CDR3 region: CASRPQWDRSYNEQFF. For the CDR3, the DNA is TGTGCCAGCAGACCACAATGGGACAGGTCATACAATGAGCAGTTCTTC.

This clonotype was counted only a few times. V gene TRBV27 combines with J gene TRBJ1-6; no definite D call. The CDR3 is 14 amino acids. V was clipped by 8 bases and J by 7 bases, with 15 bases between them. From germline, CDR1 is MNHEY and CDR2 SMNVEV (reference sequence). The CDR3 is CASGPSERNSPLHF. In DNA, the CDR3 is TGTGCCAGCGGGCCAAGCGAGCGAAATTCACCCCTCCACTTT.

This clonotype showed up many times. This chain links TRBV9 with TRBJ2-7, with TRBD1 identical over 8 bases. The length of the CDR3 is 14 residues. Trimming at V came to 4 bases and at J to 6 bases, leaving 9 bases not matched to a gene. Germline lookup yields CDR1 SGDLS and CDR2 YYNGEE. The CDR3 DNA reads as TGTGCCAGCAGCCCCTCTGGGACAGGCGTCGAGCAGTACTTC. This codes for CASSPSGTGVEQYF.

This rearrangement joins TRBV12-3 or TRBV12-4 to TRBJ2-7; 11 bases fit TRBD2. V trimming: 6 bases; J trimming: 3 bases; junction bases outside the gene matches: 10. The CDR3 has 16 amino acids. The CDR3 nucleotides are TGTGCCAGCAGCTGGGGTAGCGGGAGGGCCGACTACGAGCAGTACTTC. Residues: CASSWGSGRADYEQYF.

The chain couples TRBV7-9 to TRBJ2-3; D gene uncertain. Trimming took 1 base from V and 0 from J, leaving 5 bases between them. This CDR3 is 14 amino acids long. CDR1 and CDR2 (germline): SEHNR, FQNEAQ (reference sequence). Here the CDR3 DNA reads TGTGCCAGCAGCTTAGACACTAGCACAGATACGCAGTATTTT. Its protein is CASSLDTSTDTQYF.